This TCR beta chain was captured by sequencing in a study of T-cell reconstitution after alpha-beta-depleted transplantation in children. From germline, CDR1 is MNHNS and CDR2 SASEGT. The CDR3 consists of 17 residues. With 5 bases removed from V and 8 bases from J, the gap between germline ends came to 25 bases. TCRbeta library preparation incorporated unique molecular identifiers. In TCRdb, the PCR reads were re-called with MiXCR into one record per CDR3 protein. The sample shows around 600,000 distinct CDR3 sequences, around 23% of them seen only once. The receptor was isolated from a boy under two years old who had a stem cell transplant for acute myeloid leukemia, so the T cells may come from the graft donor. This rearrangement joins TRBV6-1 to TRBJ2-1; a weak D match, TRBD1 (6 bases). The sample was PBMCs, mostly from graft donor cells, taken 360 days after TCRalphabeta/CD19-depleted stem cell transplant. This CDR3 is CASSPPPTGPRGDEQFF. Here the CDR3 DNA reads TGTGCCAGCAGTCCACCACCAACAGGGCCCCGAGGCGATGAGCAGTTCTTC.